This T cell receptor beta chain derives from a study of T cells expressing NK-cell markers. About the study: Repertoires of TCR beta were obtained from T cells sorted as CD3+CD56+NKG2C+, CD3+CD56+NKG2C- and CD3+CD56-NKG2C+. Study findings and constraints: Among several donors, these clonotypes also ranked first in the CD3+CD56-NKG2C+ fraction.

TCRdb re-called the 5' RACE reads; one entry per CDR3 protein, DNA not given. The specimen's table records 150,000 or so distinct CDR3 sequences. This CDR3 spans 14 amino acids. Turning to this clonotype: Its antigen is unknown.

The V call is TRBV12-3 or TRBV12-4, the J call TRBJ1-4; the D call from TCRdb, TRBD1, cannot be confirmed without DNA. Sequencing used blood T cells: a sorted CD56 or NKG2C T cell subset, CD4+ or CD8+ T cells, or bulk PBMC T cells (not recorded which). This TCR was sampled from a woman between 18 and 70 years old in good health. CDR3: CASSLGQVNEKLFF.